This is a list of T cell receptor beta chains from one sample in a study of T cell responses to AZD1222 COVID-19 vaccine. The repertoire was sequenced with immunoSEQ multiplex PCR; TCRdb's copy has only in-frame clones and lacks some. The repertoire holds 100,000 to 150,000 clones, with 85% to 90% as singletons. The source material was peripheral blood, sampled on day 0 of AZD1222 vaccination. The receptor source for this set is an adult in good health. CDR3s include the opening cysteine and the closing phenylalanine or tryptophan. The D gene is left open where the match is weak. Clone size, where shown, is once, few, many, or a class for clones that have expanded.

D gene,J gene,clone size,V gene,CDR3 protein,CDR3 DNA
TRBD1,TRBJ2-7,-,TRBV9,CASSEGTGTYYEQYF,TGTGCCAGCAGCGAGGGGACAGGCACTTATTACGAGCAGTACTTC
-,TRBJ1-3,once,TRBV5-8,CASSLRSDF,TGTGCCAGCAGCCTGAGGAGTGATTTT
-,TRBJ1-4,-,TRBV5-4,CASSYRANGELFF,TGTGCCAGCAGCTACAGGGCCAACGGGGAACTGTTTTTT
TRBD2,TRBJ2-7,-,TRBV25-1,CASLGLAGMGEQYF,TGTGCCAGCCTCGGACTAGCGGGGATGGGCGAGCAGTACTTC
-,TRBJ1-2,-,TRBV28,CASRSREGYTF,TGTGCCAGCAGATCCAGGGAAGGCTACACCTTC
TRBD1,TRBJ1-2,-,TRBV5-8,CASSLGLDREGGYTF,TGTGCCAGCAGCTTAGGCCTCGACAGGGAGGGTGGCTACACCTTC
-,TRBJ2-7,few,TRBV18,CASSPKGNEQYF,TGTGCCAGCTCACCAAAGGGCAACGAGCAGTACTTC
-,TRBJ2-4,-,TRBV10-1,CASSEGTRYRSNIQYF,TGCGCCAGCAGTGAGGGGACCAGGTACCGCAGTAACATTCAGTACTTC
-,TRBJ2-7,-,TRBV5-1,CASSLATGFSYEQYF,TGCGCCAGCAGCTTGGCTACGGGTTTCTCCTACGAGCAGTACTTC
TRBD2,TRBJ2-3,-,TRBV7-9,CASSSGSGGTDTQYF,TGTGCCAGCAGCTCGGGTAGCGGGGGAACAGATACGCAGTATTTT
-,TRBJ2-5,-,TRBV6-6,CASSSQIQETQYF,TGTGCCAGCAGTTCACAGATCCAAGAGACCCAGTACTTC
-,TRBJ2-7,few,TRBV30,CAWSLRGGGDEQYF,TGTGCCTGGAGTCTCCGTGGAGGGGGGGACGAGCAGTACTTC
TRBD2,TRBJ2-1,-,TRBV10-2,CASSEATGGRRNEQFF,TGCGCCAGCAGTGAGGCGACGGGGGGGCGGCGAAATGAGCAGTTCTTC
TRBD1,TRBJ2-2,-,TRBV28,CASSRTGGSTTGELFF,TGTGCCAGCAGCCGAACAGGGGGTTCCACCACCGGGGAGCTGTTTTTT
-,TRBJ2-5,few,TRBV6-6,CASSYWQRETQYF,TGTGCCAGCAGTTACTGGCAGCGGGAGACCCAGTACTTC
-,TRBJ1-3,-,TRBV18,CASSPPLERASGNTIYF,TGTGCCAGCTCACCACCGCTGGAAAGGGCCTCTGGAAACACCATATATTTT
-,TRBJ2-3,-,TRBV5-1,CASSSRSSTDTQYF,TGCGCCAGCAGCTCGAGATCAAGCACAGATACGCAGTATTTT
-,TRBJ1-5,-,TRBV15,CATSGVLRQPQHF,TGTGCCACCAGCGGGGTTTTACGGCAGCCCCAGCATTTT
TRBD1,TRBJ2-4,-,TRBV18,CASSPQGGIDIQYF,TGTGCCAGCTCACCACAAGGGGGCATCGACATTCAGTACTTC
TRBD1,TRBJ1-4,-,TRBV19,CASSPQGASEKLFF,TGTGCCAGTAGTCCCCAGGGGGCGAGTGAAAAACTGTTTTTT
TRBD2,TRBJ2-5,-,TRBV11-2,CASSLAQGLAGVIEETQYF,TGTGCCAGCAGCTTAGCTCAGGGACTAGCGGGAGTGATAGAAGAGACCCAGTACTTC
-,TRBJ2-2,-,TRBV15,CAAKGPGELFF,TGTGCCGCAAAAGGACCCGGGGAGCTGTTTTTT
-,TRBJ1-2,-,TRBV18,CASSPPGRVDYGYTF,TGTGCCAGCTCACCACCCGGCAGGGTTGACTATGGCTACACCTTC
-,TRBJ1-6,-,TRBV7-9,CASSFFLTQDSPLHF,TGTGCCAGCAGCTTCTTCTTAACCCAGGATTCACCCCTCCACTTT
-,TRBJ1-6,-,TRBV7-3,CASSRNHRTDNSPLHF,TGTGCCAGCAGTCGAAACCACAGGACGGATAATTCACCCCTCCACTTT
-,TRBJ1-1,few,TRBV5-1,CASSQGQPGTEAFF,TGCGCCAGCAGCCAAGGACAGCCAGGAACGGAAGCTTTCTTT
-,TRBJ2-5,-,TRBV6-1,CASSGDGRTSMVTQYF,TGTGCCAGCAGTGGGGACGGACGGACTTCCATGGTGACCCAGTACTTC
-,TRBJ2-2,-,TRBV7-8,CASSFLRFLGELFF,TGTGCCAGCAGCTTTCTAAGGTTCTTGGGGGAGCTGTTTTTT